The source of this T cell receptor beta chain is a study of T cells after yellow fever vaccination. General study points: One caveat is that FACS-sorted repertoires could contain abundant clonotypes contaminating from the bulk population.

Notes on this clonotype: Its specificity is unknown.

In making TCR cDNA, 5'RACE template switching added a universal primer site and UMIs to it. A single record per CDR3 protein comes from TCRdb applying MiXCR to the 5' RACE reads. The sample yields 120,000 or so distinct CDR3 sequences, about 7.8% seen once. Germline lookup yields CDR1 MNHEY and CDR2 SVGAGI. The CDR3 spans 14 residues. The ends were cut back, 2 bases at V and 5 bases at J, with 12 bases in the middle. V gene TRBV6-5 combines with J gene TRBJ2-5, with D possibly matching TRBD2 (6 bases). This clonotype was sampled from a man between 18 and 35 years old who received the YFV17D yellow fever vaccine. The sample was CD4+ T cells sorted from PBMCs, taken about 49 days after the first yellow fever vaccination. For the CDR3, the DNA is TGTGCCAGCAGTTACGCGGGGACCGGGGAGACCCAGTACTTC. Its translation: CASSYAGTGETQYF.